The T cell receptor (beta chain) described here comes from a study of CD8 T cells in Susac syndrome. This clonotype appeared once. Random hexamers were used to reverse transcribe an amount of roughly 0.45 to 1 ug RNA. Via MiXCR, TCRdb re-called the immunoSEQ multiplex PCR reads, giving one row per CDR3 protein. The data show roughly 120,000 distinct CDR3 sequences, around 94% seen once. This CDR3 is 15 amino acids long. Germline V gene data show CDR1 as MNHEY and CDR2 as SVGAGI. V lost 2 bases, J lost 6 bases, and 14 bases lay in between. Sequencing was done on a sample of CD4+ T cells from PBMCs. This TCR was sampled from a human donor in good health. The V call is TRBV6-5, the J call TRBJ2-1, with D possibly being TRBD1 (6 bases). CDR3 region: CASSYGGRTFNEQFF. CDR3 nucleotides: TGTGCCAGCAGTTACGGGGGCCGTACCTTCAATGAGCAGTTCTTC.